The TCR beta chain under discussion was sequenced for a study of blood T cell repertoires in COVID-19. About the study: Spain, Italy and the United States supplied samples that represented acute and convalescent COVID-19.

The assay was immunoSEQ multiplex PCR, and TCRdb's table has in-frame clones only and misses some. The table records nearly 60,000 clones, more than 75% of them present only once. Trimming stripped 5 bases from V and 5 bases from J, with 22 bases between. The CDR3 spans 16 residues. In germline, CDR1 is LNHDA, CDR2 SQIVND (reference sequence). This clonotype was sampled from a man between 40 and 49 years old with active COVID-19. The sample consisted of peripheral blood. The chain is built from TRBV19 and TRBJ2-7; D is possibly TRBD1 (6 bases). CDR3 region: CASSPRQARTVNEQYF. In DNA, the CDR3 is TGTGCCAGTAGTCCGCGACAGGCGCGGACCGTAAACGAGCAGTACTTC.